Detailed here is one T cell receptor (beta chain). The target of this receptor is not known. No base quality information exists; no much larger clone differs at one position. Including cysteine and phenylalanine, the CDR3 has 12 amino acids. Only the CDR3 DNA stays, 36 bases, in frame from base 1. V loses 4 bases at its end and J loses 13 bases; junction bases beyond the gene matches: 9. From a lookup of the germline V gene, CDR1 and CDR2 are SGHRS and YFSETQ. Collaborating institutions collected whole blood in K2EDTA tubes following their own protocols. For TCRbeta analysis, collaborators shipped samples as frozen whole blood, isolated PBMCs, or DNA extracted from either of those sample types. The immunoSEQ Assay, a bias-controlled multiplex PCR, was used to amplify TCRbeta CDR3 regions from genomic DNA. The published analysis was carried out like this. Within the assay, amplification of reference gene primers was used to estimate how many nucleated cells each sample contained. To quantify the absolute abundance of each unique TCRbeta CDR3 rearrangement, sequence reads were collapsed and filtered. Productive Simpson clonality was computed per sample as the square root of Simpson's diversity index over productive rearrangements. TCRdb limited this immuneACCESS table to in-frame rearrangements with V and J called. A share of clones is missing; checked studies link under half to unresolved V genes, and the rest is unexplained. That table is the source of V, J and clone size, and D and trimming were worked out from the DNA. The sample table shows 55,000 to 65,000 clones, and approximately 91% are seen once. The ten biggest clones cover roughly 2.4% of the sample.

The data are from a study of blood T cell repertoires in COVID-19 (dated by TCRdb to 2020 to 2022). Some background on the complete study: Collaborator samples came from the United States, Italy and Spain and covered acute and convalescent phases of COVID-19. The prospective study material was composed of cDNA or gDNA derived from T cells, B-cell-depleted T cells, or PBMCs. The repertoires were released in a freely available public database intended as a resource for research on the immune response to SARS-CoV-2. The sample metadata nearly always contained a de-identified subject ID, COVID-19 status, age in years and sex. The samples were drawn from the first 160 participants of the ongoing ImmuneRACE study and from under 1,500 subjects provided by 6 global collaborators. HLA class I and class II types, where available, came from metadata supplied by the sample provider rather than from assay-based typing. The dataset comprised deeply sampled blood TCRbeta repertoires from subjects exposed to, actively infected with, or recovered from COVID-19. The paper as a whole reports these results and caveats: The quantity of clinical and demographic metadata differed by source and by participant and was supplied without curation.

The sample consisted of peripheral blood. The receptor comes from a man in his sixties with acute or convalescent COVID-19. The rearranged chain carries TRBV5-1 and TRBJ1-2, with 8 bases matching TRBD1. CDR3 region: CASSQDRGTRTF. In nucleotide form, the sequence is TGCGCCAGCAGCCAAGACAGGGGCACCCGCACCTTC.